Presented here are 27 T cell receptor beta chains from one specimen sequenced in a study of vaccination and CD4 T cells after COVID-19. These receptors are not linked to any known antigen. Treatment in this sample: roughly ten-day PBMC culture with coronavirus spike peptide pools or control peptides (ViraFEST assay). CD4+ T cells that came from the unexposed donor were collected before the COVID-19 pandemic (2011-2018). Sequenced with the Oncomine TCR Beta short-read assay was DNA taken from cultured CD4+ T cells. TCRdb re-called the PCR reads through MiXCR, storing one row per CDR3 protein. The sample has about 9,700 distinct CDR3 sequences; 35% to 50% are singletons. The sample comprised CD4+ T cells from blood, cultured in vitro. These receptors were obtained from a human donor in good health.

This clonotype appeared a few times. The V gene is TRBV4-1, the J gene TRBJ1-1; TRBD1 might be the D (6 bases). There are 14 residues in the CDR3. Germline lookup yields CDR1 MGHRA and CDR2 YSYEKL. V lost 4 bases and J 4 bases, leaving 13 bases between the germline ends. Written as DNA, the CDR3 is TGCGCCAGCAGCCTAGGGGGAAAGGGCACTGAAGCTTTCTTT. Its translation: CASSLGGKGTEAFF.

J is TRBJ1-1 and V is TRBV5-1; D is uncertain. Deletions cut 0 bases from V and 4 bases from J, with 16 bases between. This CDR3 comprises 16 residues. The germline V gene has CDR1 SGHRS and CDR2 YFSETQ. CDR3 bases: TGCGCCAGCAGCTTGGAGGCAGCTTCGCGAGGCACTGAAGCTTTCTTT. Translated: CASSLEAASRGTEAFF.

About this clonotype itself: Lacking the conserved final phenylalanine or tryptophan, this CDR3 likely reflects a read error. This chain links TRBV2 with TRBJ1-2; the D is unclear. Germline V lookup: CDR1 SNHLY, CDR2 FYNNEI. The CDR3 is made up of 11 amino acids. Trimming cost V 3 bases and J 8 bases, with 7 bases left between them. The CDR3 here is CASSDPGGYTI. The CDR3 DNA is TGTGCCAGCAGTGACCCGGGCGGCTACACCATC.

The rearrangement uses TRBV10-1 and TRBJ2-7, with D possibly matching TRBD2 (6 bases). This CDR3 is built from 13 residues. Germline V lookup: CDR1 WNHNN, CDR2 SYGVQD (reference sequence). Trimming cost V 4 bases and J 6 bases, with 13 bases left between them. The CDR3, as DNA: TGCGCCAGCAGTGTTGGAGGGGCCGCCGAGCAGTACTTC. This gives the protein CASSVGGAAEQYF.

This sequence joins TRBV7-9 and TRBJ2-2; the D is unclear. V lost 4 bases and J 4 bases, leaving 10 bases between the germline ends. CDR3 size: 14 residues. Germline assignment: CDR1 SEHNR and CDR2 FQNEAQ (reference sequence). The chain's CDR3 is CASSSAQITGELFF. Written as DNA, the CDR3 is TGTGCCAGCAGCTCGGCTCAAATCACCGGGGAGCTGTTTTTT.

The rearrangement joins TRBV5-4 to TRBJ2-2; maybe TRBD2 (5 bases). The CDR3 sequence is 14 residues long. V was shortened by 4 bases and J by 6 bases, with 13 bases between the two germline ends. The germline V gene has CDR1 SGHNT and CDR2 YYREEE (reference sequence). CDR3 residues: CASSNGRRAGELFF. CDR3 DNA: TGTGCCAGCAGCAATGGAAGGCGGGCCGGGGAGCTGTTTTTT.

This clonotype was seen a single time. The genes are TRBV20-1 and TRBJ2-1, with 10 bases aligning to TRBD2. This CDR3 has 14 residues. J lost 6 bases, V lost 1 base, and 3 bases had no gene match. The germline V gene encodes CDR1 DFQATT and CDR2 SNEGSKA (reference sequence). The CDR3 DNA is TGCAGTGCTAGAGGGACTAGCGGAGCCAATGAGCAGTTCTTC. Amino acid sequence: CSARGTSGANEQFF.

The CDR3 reads CASSRTLGTDTQYF. The CDR3 nucleotides are TGTGCCAGCAGCCGGACCCTTGGGACAGATACGCAGTATTTT. V and J are TRBV14 and TRBJ2-3; D remains ambiguous. The CDR3 length is 14 residues. With 4 bases removed from V and 3 bases from J, the gap between germline ends came to 11 bases. Germline loops: CDR1 SGHDN, CDR2 FVKESK.

The J gene is TRBJ1-1, the V gene TRBV9, with D unresolved. Germline-derived CDR1 and CDR2 are SGDLS and YYNGEE. Trimming cost V 2 bases and J 7 bases, with 9 bases left between them. The CDR3 covers 12 residues. This CDR3 reads CASSVLEGEAFF. In DNA form, the CDR3 reads TGTGCCAGCAGCGTTTTGGAGGGTGAAGCTTTCTTT.

The chain recombines TRBV27 with TRBJ1-1; D remains unclear. Germline CDR1 and CDR2: MNHEY and SMNVEV (reference sequence). The V end lost 8 bases, the J end lost 0 bases, and 16 bases lay between the germline ends. The CDR3 has 15 amino acids. CDR3 protein: CASERRLSMNTEAFF. The CDR3 DNA sequence: TGTGCCAGCGAGAGACGGCTTTCCATGAACACTGAAGCTTTCTTT.

The V and J genes are TRBV20-1 and TRBJ2-5; D might be TRBD2 (6 bases). The CDR3 runs to 12 residues. In germline, CDR1 is DFQATT, CDR2 SNEGSKA (reference sequence). The germline V and J ends were trimmed by 6 bases and 5 bases, with 13 bases remaining between them. The CDR3 here is CSAARGRETQYF. CDR3 nucleotides: TGCAGTGCCGCCCGGGGGAGGGAGACCCAGTACTTC.

The chain joins TRBV15 to TRBJ1-6; no clear D gene. CDR1 and CDR2 from the germline V gene are LNHNV and YYDKDF (reference sequence). This CDR3 region has 13 residues. V lost 3 bases and J 7 bases, leaving 7 bases between the germline ends. The DNA of the CDR3 is TGTGCCACCAGCAGGGACTCGAATTCACCCCTCCACTTT. Translating gives CATSRDSNSPLHF. Together with reference TRBV15 and TRBJ1-6, the CDR3 gives the full variable domain: DAMVIQNPRYQVTQFGKPVTLSCSQTLNHNVMYWYQQKSSQAPKLLFHYYDKDFNNEADTPDNFQSRRPNTSFCFLDIRSPGLGDTAMYLCATSRDSNSPLHFGNGTRLTVT.

This clonotype came up a few times. V gene TRBV6-5 combines with J gene TRBJ1-1, with D possibly matching TRBD1 (6 bases). CDR1 MNHEY and CDR2 SVGAGI come from the germline V gene. With 1 base removed from V and 5 bases from J, the gap between germline ends came to 14 bases. The length of the CDR3 is 15 residues. CDR3 coding DNA: TGTGCCAGCAGTTACTGGGGTAGGAGGGGGACTGAAGCTTTCTTT. It codes for CASSYWGRRGTEAFF.

This clonotype has a handful of counts. The chain employs TRBV10-1 and TRBJ1-1, with D unclear. V lost 0 bases and J 5 bases, leaving 10 bases between the germline ends. CDR3 length: 14 amino acids. The germline CDR1 and CDR2 sequences are WNHNN and SYGVQD (reference sequence). CDR3 sequence (DNA): TGCGCCAGCAGTGAGTCGTCTCCGGGGACTGAAGCTTTCTTT. It translates to CASSESSPGTEAFF.

The chain links TRBV30 to TRBJ1-2; 7 bases match TRBD1. The CDR3 totals 13 residues. The junction had 3 bases not matched to a gene; V was cut back by 0 bases and J by 5 bases. CDR1 is GTSNPN, CDR2 SVGIG, per germline (reference sequence). CDR3 in DNA: TGTGCCTGGAGTGTTACAGGGGTTTATGGCTACACCTTC. It yields the protein CAWSVTGVYGYTF.

This chain uses TRBV29-1 with TRBJ2-1; TRBD1 might be the D (6 bases). Trimming took 0 bases from V and 3 from J, leaving 9 bases between them. Looked up from germline, CDR1 is SQVTM and CDR2 is ANQGSEA. The CDR3 is 14 residues long. CDR3 in DNA: TGCAGCGTTGAAGATCCACAGGGCTACAATGAGCAGTTCTTC. Translation gives CSVEDPQGYNEQFF.

This clonotype is a singleton in its sample. The chain joins TRBV27 to TRBJ2-1; 7 bases line up with TRBD2. CDR1 MNHEY and CDR2 SMNVEV come from the germline V gene (reference sequence). This CDR3 is 15 amino acids long. After removal of 3 bases from V and 7 bases from J, the junction contained 9 bases not matched to a gene. The CDR3, as DNA: TGTGCCAGCAGTTTCTATCGGGGGGATGGGAATGAGCAGTTCTTC. Translation: CASSFYRGDGNEQFF.

This rearrangement joins TRBV6-1 to TRBJ2-5; D not resolved. Between the trimmed V and J ends, which lost 4 bases and 1 base, there was a span of 7 bases. The CDR3 sequence is 13 residues long. CDR1 is MNHNS, CDR2 SASEGT, per germline. CDR3 sequence: CASSVKGQETQYF. Here the CDR3 DNA reads TGTGCCAGCAGTGTTAAGGGCCAAGAGACCCAGTACTTC.

The chain is built from TRBV28 and TRBJ1-5; the D gene is possibly TRBD1 (6 bases). The germline V and J ends were trimmed by 7 bases and 6 bases, with 19 bases remaining between them. Germline assignment: CDR1 MDHEN and CDR2 SYDVKM. The CDR3 covers 15 residues. The CDR3 bases are TGTGCCAGCATCTCAAGTGGGGGGCCGGGTCAGCCCCAGCATTTT. Translated, it gives CASISSGGPGQPQHF.

The J gene is TRBJ1-6, the V gene TRBV7-2; TRBD1 might be the D (5 bases). This CDR3 spans 16 amino acids. Trimming pared 4 bases from V and 5 bases from J, leaving 15 bases between. The V gene's germline CDR1 is SGHTA and CDR2 FQGNSA. CDR3 sequence (DNA): TGTGCCAGCAGCTCCCCGGGGGGGGGGAATAATTCACCCCTCCACTTT. It encodes CASSSPGGGNNSPLHF.

The DNA for the CDR3 is TGCAGTGCTCACAGGGAGTCCAAAAACATTCAGTACTTC. It encodes CSAHRESKNIQYF. This rearrangement joins TRBV20-1 to TRBJ2-4; TRBD1 might be the D (6 bases). Germline-derived CDR1 and CDR2 are DFQATT and SNEGSKA (reference sequence). The CDR3 covers 13 residues. V dropped 5 bases and J dropped 2 bases, with 10 bases sitting between them.

V is TRBV5-4 and J is TRBJ2-3; D remains unclear. This CDR3 spans 13 amino acids. Trimming stripped 0 bases from V and 3 bases from J, with 5 bases between. Germline-derived CDR1 and CDR2 are SGHNT and YYREEE (reference sequence). CDR3 loop: CASSLAGTDTQYF. The CDR3 region has the DNA TGTGCCAGCAGCTTGGCTGGAACAGATACGCAGTATTTT.

This clonotype was counted once. V gene TRBV7-2 combines with J gene TRBJ1-2; TRBD1 matches at 8 bases. Germline CDR1 reads SGHTA; CDR2 reads FQGNSA. This CDR3 has 14 residues. With 5 bases clipped from V and 5 bases from J, the junction kept 7 bases outside the gene matches. CDR3 coding DNA: TGTGCCAGCAGCACCCGGACAGGGAGGTATGGCTACACCTTC. Residues: CASSTRTGRYGYTF.

The rearrangement links TRBV6-2 or TRBV6-3 to TRBJ2-5; D might be TRBD1 (6 bases). The CDR3 length is 16 residues. CDR1 MNHEY and CDR2 SVGEGT come from the germline V gene. The germline V and J ends were trimmed by 4 bases and 1 base, with 16 bases remaining between them. Here the CDR3 DNA reads TGTGCCAGCAGTTTACTACAGGGCCGGTTCCAAGAGACCCAGTACTTC. It specifies CASSLLQGRFQETQYF.

This chain links TRBV5-1 with TRBJ2-5; D perhaps matches TRBD2 (5 bases). CDR3 size: 12 residues. Deletions cut 2 bases from V and 5 bases from J, with 7 bases between. Germline V gives CDR1 SGHRS, CDR2 YFSETQ. The CDR3 nucleotides are TGCGCCAGCAGCTTTCCTAGCGAGACCCAGTACTTC. Translation gives CASSFPSETQYF.

The chain links TRBV19 to TRBJ1-2; D gene ambiguous. CDR3 length equals 12 residues. Between the trimmed V and J ends, which lost 7 bases and 10 bases, there was a span of 16 bases. CDR1 is LNHDA and CDR2 is SQIVND in the germline V gene (reference sequence). CDR3 in amino acids: CASKSFRADYTF. The CDR3 DNA sequence: TGTGCCAGTAAATCTTTCCGGGCTGACTACACCTTC. The full variable domain, rest sourced from reference TRBV19 and TRBJ1-2, is DGGITQSPKYLFRKEGQNVTLSCEQNLNHDAMYWYRQDPGQGLRLIYYSQIVNDFQKGDIAEGYSVSREKKESFPLTVTSAQKNPTAFYLCASKSFRADYTFGSGTRLTVV.

This clonotype appeared a single time. The CDR3 DNA reads as TGTGCCAGCAGCTCAACGAGGGACGCCAGCTACGGAAACACCATATATTTT. Protein product: CASSSTRDASYGNTIYF. This chain uses TRBV11-3 with TRBJ1-3, with D tentatively TRBD1 (5 bases). V was trimmed by 4 bases and J by 4 bases, leaving 20 bases between them. The CDR3 sequence is 17 residues long. CDR1 and CDR2 (germline): SGHNT, YENEEA.